The entry below describes one TCR beta chain. Its antigen is unknown. Per-base qualities were not stored, and no clone one base away is much larger. The cohort was made up of about 670 healthy bone marrow donors. At the time of sampling, all cohort members were nominally healthy, though unrecorded immune exposures were likely present. The donor tested CMV seropositive and was one of the 289 seropositive cohort members. Each donor provided a peripheral blood sample, and peripheral blood mononuclear cells were used for TCR beta sequencing. The Qiagen DNeasy Blood Extraction Kit was used to extract genomic DNA from the blood cell samples. Including cysteine and phenylalanine, the CDR3 has 15 amino acids. Only the CDR3 DNA stays, 45 bases, in frame from base 1. CDR1 and CDR2, per the germline V gene, are SNHLY and FYNNEI. This sample stems from a study of cytomegalovirus exposure and HLA in healthy donors (dated by TCRdb to 2017 to 2019). Turning to the overall study: An earlier analysis of approximately 640 of the donors reported about 250 Gb of sequence data and some 120 million unique TCR beta sequences from some 180 million T cells. An early release covering roughly 640 HLA-typed donors comprised 300 to 350 gigabases of sequencing data and approximately 85 million unique TCR sequences. The genetic ancestry cluster associated with self-reported Caucasian donors included around four fifths of the roughly 390 genotyped donors. The study aimed to test whether signatures of past pathogen exposure could be identified by cataloging public T cell receptors. Using immunosequencing, the study profiled T cell repertoires from 500 to 800 subjects and related those repertoires to cytomegalovirus serostatus. A separate validation cohort of about 110 different subjects was used in addition to the approximately 640-subject first cohort. To predict cytomegalovirus infection status, the study brought together high-throughput TCR immunosequencing, statistical association of individual TCRs with disease status, and machine learning. A later analysis re-examined previously published TCR beta repertoires from about 700 donors and added high-resolution HLA genotyping to investigate patterns of TCR occurrence. In the later analysis, no new phenotypic data were used to find candidate immune exposures; instead, reliance was placed on TCR beta sequences and their occurrence across donors. An earlier analysis of 587 of the donors used high-throughput TCR beta sequencing to judge whether each TCR beta V gene segment behaved as functional or pseudogenic. Donor age, sex, ethnicity and CMV serostatus were compiled alongside the repertoire data. In a later genetic analysis, genome-wide SNP genotypes for about 55% of the roughly 670 donors were used, and that subset was treated as a discovery cohort. Every discovery cohort repertoire had been produced on one sequencing platform. HLA typing included class I and class II loci at four-digit resolution. Typing coverage varied by locus: roughly 629-640 donors for A, B, C, DRB1 and DQB1; approximately 560 for DQA1; more than 600 for DPA1; around 450 for DPB1. Five DR-DQ haplotypes were handled as single units for association and clustering because linkage in the cohort was strong. Among roughly 400 genotyped donors of the cohort, an average of approximately 200,000 unique TCR beta nucleotide sequences was sequenced per donor, of which roughly 17% were non-productive. Paper-wide results and their limitations: In the study, roughly 160 TCR beta chains were listed as associated with cytomegalovirus. For the cohort, immune exposure information was limited to CMV serostatus. This cohort had only TCR beta chains sequenced, and the lack of alpha or paired-chain data limited which features could be detected. A later analysis reported that several top co-occurrence clusters appeared linked to parvovirus B19, influenza, CMV and Epstein-Barr virus. In a later analysis, the rate of TCR association differed among HLA loci, with DRB1 alleles having the most associated TCRs and HLA-C alleles having the fewest. Correlated functional status among segregating V segments might be attributable to linkage disequilibrium, but an unknown experimental factor could not be ruled out. A further reported finding was that TCR beta sequences accurately predicted the HLA-A and HLA-B alleles for most subjects in the first cohort. The presence/absence analyses assumed that sequencing depth was roughly uniform across donors, and that assumption may not be true. The earlier analysis of around 600 of the donors excluded approximately 17 rarely observed V segments, including chromosome 9 orphons, because counts were too low. The classifier was reported to diagnose cytomegalovirus status with high specificity and sensitivity in both the original and validation cohorts. According to a later genetic analysis, donors in an Asian-associated ancestry cluster had fewer N-insertions in productive TCRs than the approximately 650-donor mean. In a later analysis, some 18,000 TCR beta sequences were associated with specific HLA alleles at a false discovery rate of 0.05. Assigning TCR associations to individual alleles was difficult when HLA alleles, especially DR and DQ, strongly co-occurred. The authors suggested that the approach could potentially be extended to other disease states and immunological phenotypes. In an earlier analysis of 500 to 650 of the donors, most TCR beta V segments appeared in productive rearrangements about 87% or about 30% of the time, broadly matching IMGT annotations. In a later analysis, HLA-associated TCR beta chains showed more clonal expansion and lower generation probabilities than non-associated chains that were equally common. While some public TCRs were present in many individuals, most TCR sequences turned up only very rarely across donors. According to a later analysis, most CMV-associated TCR beta chains appeared to be HLA-restricted, and the HLA associations seemed to be driven largely by CMV exposure. Because some donors lacked HLA typing at each locus, the association tests relied only on the typed subset. A few of the identified cytomegalovirus-associated TCR beta chains were confirmed in vitro to be specific for cytomegalovirus antigens. Some IMGT-functional V segments, including TRBV6-2 and TRBV6-3, could not be distinguished by the 87-base-pair reads and were therefore excluded. The sequencing pipeline was judged likely to have produced a cluster of highly shared sequence variants as a technical artifact. A later genetic analysis associated a missense DCLRE1C variant with V-gene and J-gene trimming of TCR beta chains, and an independent cohort replicated the association.

The protocol used for the library was the immunoSEQ multiplex PCR assay. For the multiplex PCR, a mixture combining 60 forward primers for TCR Vbeta segments and 13 reverse primers for TCR Jbeta segments was used. The CDR3 region of rearranged TCR beta genes was amplified from genomic DNA with a multiplex PCR assay. Amplified TCR beta libraries were sequenced as 87-base-pair reads on the Illumina HiSeq System. As for the original processing: In a later analysis, around 80 million unique TCR beta chains were counted across the 500 to 850 repertoires, and roughly 11 million of these chains were shared by at least two donors. A nearest-neighbor algorithm error-corrected the raw reads and collapsed the reads into unique sequences, merging closely related sequences to remove PCR and sequencing errors. V, D and J gene segments were assigned by aligning CDR3 sequences to IMGT reference sequences. For a sequence to be retained, a match of at least six nucleotides was required to both a V gene segment and a J gene segment. Rearrangements were called productive when the CDR3 lacked stop codons and stayed in frame with V and J; all others were non-productive. Following IMGT convention, CDR3 was defined as the stretch from the second conserved V-encoded cysteine up to the conserved J-encoded phenylalanine. The earlier analysis of roughly 590 of the donors excluded any sequence lacking an unambiguous match to a single V gene segment. An earlier analysis of several hundred of the donors called V segments functional above 56.7% productive rearrangements and segregating when the between-donor standard deviation exceeded 5%. To diagnose cytomegalovirus status from the catalog of TCR beta chain sequences, a statistical classification framework was built. V and J gene assignment, in a later analysis, came from comparing TCR nucleotide sequences with IMGT/GENE-DB human TR gene sequences. Using the TCRdist pipeline, a later analysis assigned CDR3 sequences along with most-parsimonious VDJ recombination scenarios. In a later analysis, every TCR beta chain was defined by the combination of its CDR3 amino acid sequence and its V-gene family, and reads without a unique V-gene family were dropped. A later analysis removed 550 to 700 highly shared, low-generation-probability nucleotide sequences to deal with suspected cross-contamination and a sequencing artifact. In a later analysis, a clonal expansion index for each public chain was calculated from normalized within-repertoire ranks of inferred template counts. A later analysis computed generation probabilities with a VDJ recombination model fitted to out-of-frame rearrangements, and checked the results against IGoR. In a later analysis, TCR-TCR, TCR-HLA and TCR-CMV co-occurrence was scored with hypergeometric tests, and a repertoire-size bias correction was applied to TCR pairs. To estimate false discovery rates, a later analysis permuted the HLA or CMV assignments 20 times. In a later analysis, co-occurring TCRs were grouped with DBSCAN, and TCRdist sequence similarity was added when clustering was performed within HLA-allele-positive subsets. Repertoires with fewer than 30,000 or more than 120,000 public chains were left out of co-occurrence clustering, as were a handful of repertoires with anomalous nucleotide sharing. TCRdb holds this immuneACCESS table with in-frame rearrangements only. Some clones are missing; in checked studies, unresolved V genes explain under half, and the rest has no known cause. V, J and clone size are taken as reported in that table, and D and trimming were inferred from the DNA itself. Recorded for this sample are about 120,000 clones; approximately 81% of them occurred a single time. The ten largest make up 4% of the sample.

The receptor comes from a man aged 18 to 29 in good health and CMV-seropositive. Here the chain combines TRBV2 and TRBJ2-5; 8 central bases correspond to TRBD1. The end of the DNA aligns better with TRBJ2-7, so the J call may be wrong. Sequenced material: PBMCs. The DNA sequence is given as TGTGCCAGCAGAAGACCCGGGACAGGAGCCTACGAGCAGTACTTC. This encodes CASRRPGTGAYEQYF.